The rows below give T cell receptor beta chains drawn from one sample of a study of CD8+ T cells in alopecia areata. Profiling relied on immunoSEQ multiplex PCR, and the TCRdb table lists in-frame clones only, not all of them. Found here are roughly 120,000 clones, less than 70% of them singletons; the top ten hold roughly 3.1%. The sample was CD4+ T cells sorted from blood. Receptors were obtained from a human donor in good health. Both conserved end residues are part of each CDR3. Fields, in order: D gene, J gene, V gene, clone size, CDR3 protein, CDR3 DNA. The D gene is left open where the match is weak. For some rows the clone size is stated as once, few or many, or as a class when expanded; others skip it.

d_call: .; j_call: TRBJ1-4; v_call: TRBV29-1; clone_size: .; cdr3_aa: CSVPEGIKLFF; cdr3_nt: TGCAGCGTCCCCGAAGGGATAAAACTGTTTTTT
d_call: .; j_call: TRBJ1-1; v_call: TRBV29-1; clone_size: .; cdr3_aa: CSVVFRNTEAFF; cdr3_nt: TGCAGCGTTGTCTTTAGGAACACTGAAGCTTTCTTT
d_call: .; j_call: TRBJ2-7; v_call: TRBV7-2; clone_size: few; cdr3_aa: CASSSTAAGEQYF; cdr3_nt: TGTGCCAGCAGCTCGACCGCGGCGGGGGAGCAGTACTTC
d_call: .; j_call: TRBJ1-2; v_call: TRBV7-2; clone_size: .; cdr3_aa: CASSLRPRLGYTF; cdr3_nt: TGTGCCAGCAGCTTACGGCCCCGTCTGGGCTACACCTTC
d_call: .; j_call: TRBJ2-3; v_call: TRBV11-2; clone_size: .; cdr3_aa: CASSSPGTDTQYF; cdr3_nt: TGTGCCAGCAGTTCGCCGGGGACAGATACGCAGTATTTT
d_call: TRBD2; j_call: TRBJ2-5; v_call: TRBV4-1; clone_size: .; cdr3_aa: CASSKTSGGSQETQYF; cdr3_nt: TGCGCCAGCAGCAAAACTAGCGGGGGGTCCCAAGAGACCCAGTACTTC
d_call: TRBD2; j_call: TRBJ2-2; v_call: TRBV30; clone_size: .; cdr3_aa: CAWSGLAGNTGELFF; cdr3_nt: TGTGCCTGGAGCGGACTAGCGGGTAACACCGGGGAGCTGTTTTTT
d_call: .; j_call: TRBJ1-1; v_call: TRBV15; clone_size: medium-sized; cdr3_aa: CATSVDTTEAFF; cdr3_nt: TGTGCCACCTCCGTCGACACAACTGAAGCTTTCTTT
d_call: .; j_call: TRBJ2-7; v_call: TRBV30; clone_size: .; cdr3_aa: CAWSVIGRVGYEQYF; cdr3_nt: TGTGCCTGGAGTGTAATCGGCAGGGTTGGCTACGAGCAGTACTTC
d_call: .; j_call: TRBJ1-1; v_call: TRBV10-3; clone_size: .; cdr3_aa: CAISESTPVGTEAFF; cdr3_nt: TGTGCCATCAGTGAGTCGACACCGGTGGGCACTGAAGCTTTCTTT
d_call: TRBD2; j_call: TRBJ2-7; v_call: TRBV6-5; clone_size: .; cdr3_aa: CASSPPGGGPVEQYF; cdr3_nt: TGTGCCAGCAGTCCCCCTGGCGGGGGGCCCGTCGAGCAGTACTTC
d_call: .; j_call: TRBJ2-4; v_call: TRBV6-5; clone_size: .; cdr3_aa: CASISPGDTQYF; cdr3_nt: TGTGCCAGCATCTCTCCTGGGGACACTCAGTACTTC
d_call: .; j_call: TRBJ2-7; v_call: TRBV11-2; clone_size: .; cdr3_aa: CASSLADALGEQYF; cdr3_nt: TGTGCCAGCAGCTTAGCCGACGCTCTGGGCGAGCAGTACTTC
d_call: .; j_call: TRBJ2-1; v_call: TRBV7-2; clone_size: .; cdr3_aa: CASSLTGLSNNEQFF; cdr3_nt: TGTGCCAGCAGCCTGACGGGACTTTCCAACAATGAGCAGTTCTTC
d_call: .; j_call: TRBJ1-5; v_call: TRBV6-5; clone_size: .; cdr3_aa: CASMVNRDQPQHF; cdr3_nt: TGTGCCAGCATGGTGAACAGGGATCAGCCCCAGCATTTT
d_call: .; j_call: TRBJ2-7; v_call: TRBV5-1; clone_size: .; cdr3_aa: CASSSSYEQYF; cdr3_nt: TGCGCCAGCAGCTCCTCCTACGAGCAGTACTTC
d_call: .; j_call: TRBJ1-1; v_call: TRBV5-6; clone_size: .; cdr3_aa: CASSLLRGTEAFF; cdr3_nt: TGTGCCAGCAGCTTACTGCGGGGGACTGAAGCTTTCTTT
d_call: .; j_call: TRBJ2-1; v_call: TRBV27; clone_size: once; cdr3_aa: CASIPGFF; cdr3_nt: TGTGCCAGCATCCCAGGGTTCTTC
d_call: .; j_call: TRBJ1-2; v_call: TRBV6-1; clone_size: .; cdr3_aa: CASRVHGLGGYTF; cdr3_nt: TGTGCCAGCAGGGTACATGGGCTAGGTGGCTACACCTTC
d_call: .; j_call: TRBJ1-5; v_call: TRBV2; clone_size: .; cdr3_aa: CASIRDRNQPQHF; cdr3_nt: TGTGCCAGCATCCGGGACCGCAATCAGCCCCAGCATTTT
d_call: .; j_call: TRBJ1-1; v_call: TRBV29-1; clone_size: .; cdr3_aa: CSVGNRMNTEAFF; cdr3_nt: TGCAGCGTTGGGAACAGAATGAACACTGAAGCTTTCTTT
d_call: TRBD1; j_call: TRBJ2-2; v_call: TRBV29-1; clone_size: .; cdr3_aa: CSVERDRVTGELFF; cdr3_nt: TGCAGCGTTGAGAGGGACAGGGTCACCGGGGAGCTGTTTTTT
d_call: .; j_call: TRBJ1-2; v_call: TRBV29-1; clone_size: few; cdr3_aa: CSVGDNGYTF; cdr3_nt: TGCAGCGTTGGGGACAATGGCTACACCTTC
d_call: .; j_call: TRBJ1-3; v_call: TRBV6-5; clone_size: .; cdr3_aa: CASSFGMTTGLGF; cdr3_nt: TGTGCCAGCAGTTTTGGAATGACCACGGGTCTGGGTTTT
d_call: .; j_call: TRBJ1-4; v_call: TRBV6-6; clone_size: .; cdr3_aa: CASSYSQGRNEKLFF; cdr3_nt: TGTGCCAGCAGTTACTCTCAGGGAAGGAATGAAAAACTGTTTTTT
d_call: .; j_call: TRBJ1-1; v_call: TRBV30; clone_size: few; cdr3_aa: CASRRNEAFF; cdr3_nt: TGTGCCTCACGACGGAATGAAGCTTTCTTT
d_call: .; j_call: TRBJ2-1; v_call: TRBV29-1; clone_size: .; cdr3_aa: CSVGQGGDEQFF; cdr3_nt: TGCAGCGTTGGACAGGGAGGAGATGAGCAGTTCTTC
d_call: .; j_call: TRBJ2-5; v_call: TRBV30; clone_size: few; cdr3_aa: CALQETQYF; cdr3_nt: TGTGCGCTTCAAGAGACCCAGTACTTC
d_call: .; j_call: TRBJ1-1; v_call: TRBV7-2; clone_size: .; cdr3_aa: CASSPWAGRGTEAFF; cdr3_nt: TGTGCCAGCAGCCCGTGGGCCGGGAGGGGCACTGAAGCTTTCTTT
d_call: .; j_call: TRBJ2-1; v_call: TRBV25-1; clone_size: .; cdr3_aa: CASTQWPGNEQFF; cdr3_nt: TGTGCCAGCACCCAGTGGCCAGGGAATGAGCAGTTCTTC
d_call: .; j_call: TRBJ2-2; v_call: TRBV27; clone_size: .; cdr3_aa: CASSFKPGTGELFF; cdr3_nt: TGTGCCAGCAGTTTTAAGCCGGGGACCGGGGAGCTGTTTTTT
d_call: .; j_call: TRBJ1-1; v_call: TRBV11-2; clone_size: .; cdr3_aa: CASSLSRGTHGAFF; cdr3_nt: TGTGCCAGCAGCTTATCCCGGGGGACCCACGGGGCTTTCTTT
d_call: .; j_call: TRBJ1-4; v_call: TRBV7-4; clone_size: .; cdr3_aa: CASSFRPGHNEKLFF; cdr3_nt: TGTGCCAGCAGTTTCCGGCCAGGACACAATGAAAAACTGTTTTTT
d_call: TRBD1; j_call: TRBJ2-7; v_call: TRBV10-3; clone_size: .; cdr3_aa: CAIRGQVEYEQYF; cdr3_nt: TGTGCCATCAGGGGACAGGTGGAATACGAGCAGTACTTC
d_call: .; j_call: TRBJ2-1; v_call: TRBV20-1; clone_size: .; cdr3_aa: CSARTLVEQFF; cdr3_nt: TGCAGTGCAAGGACCCTCGTTGAGCAGTTCTTC
d_call: TRBD1; j_call: TRBJ2-6; v_call: TRBV7-9; clone_size: few; cdr3_aa: CASSPMTGGAGANVLTF; cdr3_nt: TGTGCCAGCAGCCCGATGACAGGGGGCGCTGGGGCCAACGTCCTGACTTTC
d_call: .; j_call: TRBJ2-3; v_call: TRBV5-1; clone_size: .; cdr3_aa: CASSLARSTDTQYF; cdr3_nt: TGCGCCAGCAGCTTGGCCAGGTCCACAGATACGCAGTATTTT
d_call: .; j_call: TRBJ2-5; v_call: TRBV11-2; clone_size: .; cdr3_aa: CASSLSGMWTQYF; cdr3_nt: TGTGCCAGCAGCTTGTCTGGAATGTGGACCCAGTACTTC
d_call: .; j_call: TRBJ1-5; v_call: TRBV25-1; clone_size: .; cdr3_aa: CASSASTGSQPQHF; cdr3_nt: TGTGCCAGCAGTGCCTCGACAGGTAGTCAGCCCCAGCATTTT
d_call: TRBD1; j_call: TRBJ1-1; v_call: TRBV4-2; clone_size: .; cdr3_aa: CASSQEPGTVMTEAFF; cdr3_nt: TGTGCCAGCAGCCAAGAGCCAGGGACAGTAATGACTGAAGCTTTCTTT